This TCR beta chain was documented in a study of identical twins. Overall study findings and caveats: The more abundant beta clonotypes in cord blood had fewer insertions, and memory repertoires did not show this.

As to this clonotype: Its antigen is unidentified.

The V gene end was trimmed by 10 bases and the J gene end by 2 bases; junction bases not matched to a gene: 8. Germline CDR1 and CDR2: ENHRY and SYGVKD. The CDR3 is made up of 14 amino acids. Each CDR3 protein is one row after TCRdb ran MiXCR on the 5' RACE reads. The sample carries around 1.7 million distinct CDR3 sequences, roughly a third recorded once. The sequence derives from a newborn girl in good health. V usage is TRBV10-3 and J usage is TRBJ2-3; TRBD2 matches at 8 bases. Sequencing input: cord blood. DNA for the CDR3: TGTGCCACCCGCGCTAGCGGGCTCACAGATACGCAGTATTTT. Translated: CATRASGLTDTQYF.